This T cell receptor (beta chain) derives from a study of tumor-infiltrating lymphocytes in primary liver carcinoma. Study at large: Spanning 4.2 to 10 cm, the tumors were T1-T3 N0M0. The yield of productive TCRbeta reads per sample was roughly 3.5 to 7.13 million and was similar across tissue types. Overall study results and limits: Unsorted bulk samples meant CD4+ and CD8+ repertoires went uncompared.

The template, roughly 550 ng total RNA, yielded TCR beta cDNA made with a constant-region primer. Three-round nested multiplex PCR performed with slightly modified ARM-PCR produced the TCR beta libraries. The first two PCR rounds used TRBV1-TRBV30 forward primers with a C-beta reverse primer, 9 to 11 cycles each. TCRdb ran MiXCR on the multiplex PCR reads and lists one entry per CDR3 protein. In the table there are around 330,000 distinct CDR3 sequences, 58% of which are singletons. Extraction also yielded germline DNA, while blood RNA was obtained from unsorted whole blood. CDR3 length: 16 residues. Germline V lookup: CDR1 WNHNN, CDR2 SYGVQD (reference sequence). Turning to this clonotype: As yet, its antigen is unknown. At one end, the junction sequence differs from germline, possibly due to a read error.

This receptor was identified in a woman aged 25 to 39 with primary liver carcinoma and hepatitis B virus infection. The chain recombines TRBV10-1 with TRBJ2-3, with 11 bases matching TRBD2. Sequencing used peripheral blood. The CDR3 bases are TGCGACAGCAGTGAGTCGAACCTAGCGGGAGGAAATACGCAGTATTTT. Translation: CDSSESNLAGGNTQYF.